These 9 T cell receptor beta chains share one sample of origin, sequenced in a study of T-cell memory formation after mild COVID-19. TCRdb passed the 5' RACE reads through MiXCR, listing each CDR3 protein once. The sample records about 200,000 distinct CDR3 sequences, 16% being singletons. The sample comprised PBMCs or a T cell subset sorted from them (not recorded which). These receptors all come from an adult woman who had mild COVID-19 (a few samples of this study predate the infection). Cell type and time point are not known.

The V call is TRBV5-5, the J call TRBJ2-1; TRBD1 might be the D (6 bases). Germline assignment: CDR1 SGHKS and CDR2 YYEKEE (reference sequence). V shed 2 bases and J shed 5 bases, with 17 bases lying between them. CDR3 length equals 16 residues. Here the CDR3 reads CASSFFGRGKDNEQFF. The CDR3 bases are TGTGCCAGCAGCTTTTTTGGCAGGGGAAAGGACAATGAGCAGTTCTTC.

This clonotype occurred a few times. The rearrangement uses TRBV20-1 and TRBJ2-7; D perhaps matches TRBD2 (6 bases). Germline assignment: CDR1 DFQATT and CDR2 SNEGSKA (reference sequence). Trimming took off 0 bases at V and 2 bases at J, with 14 bases between the two ends. The CDR3 runs 15 residues. The CDR3 DNA is TGCAGTGCTAGAGATGGCGGTAGCGGCACCTACGAGCAGTACTTC. Its translation is CSARDGGSGTYEQYF.

This clonotype has a handful of counts. The chain combines TRBV12-3 or TRBV12-4 with TRBJ1-1; D possibly corresponds to TRBD1 (6 bases). Between the trimmed V and J ends, which lost 7 bases and 3 bases, there was a span of 12 bases. CDR3 length: 13 residues. The CDR3, as DNA: TGTGCCAGCACCCCAGGGGTTTACACTGAAGCTTTCTTT. It yields the protein CASTPGVYTEAFF.

This chain connects TRBV29-1 to TRBJ2-6; 7 nucleotides align to TRBD1. Germline lookup yields CDR1 SQVTM and CDR2 ANQGSEA. V was pared by 6 bases and J by 1 base, with 3 bases of the junction left unmatched. CDR3 length: 14 amino acids. The DNA for the CDR3 is TGCAGCGTGGCCAGGGGGTCTGGGGCCAACGTCCTGACTTTC. This sequence encodes CSVARGSGANVLTF.

This clonotype occurred many times. The V call is TRBV27, the J call TRBJ2-5; the D gene is possibly TRBD1 (8 bases). This CDR3 has 16 residues. The germline V gene encodes CDR1 MNHEY and CDR2 SMNVEV (reference sequence). V lost 6 bases to trimming and J lost 5 bases, with 22 bases between them. The CDR3 bases are TGTGCCAGCAGCCAGGGGGCGGGAGAGGGGTGGGAGACCCAGTACTTC. Translating gives CASSQGAGEGWETQYF.

This clonotype was seen many times. The V call is TRBV7-2, the J call TRBJ1-1; D not resolved. The CDR3 consists of 13 residues. The ends were cut back, 1 base at V and 1 base at J, with 4 bases in the middle. Germline loops: CDR1 SGHTA, CDR2 FQGNSA. DNA of the CDR3: TGTGCCAGCAGCTTAGGCAGGAACACTGAAGCTTTCTTT. It encodes CASSLGRNTEAFF.

This clonotype was seen a handful of times. The genes are TRBV20-1 and TRBJ2-7, with 8 bases that match TRBD1. Germline V gives CDR1 DFQATT, CDR2 SNEGSKA (reference sequence). This CDR3 region has 14 residues. The junction had 5 bases not matched to a gene; V was cut back by 0 bases and J by 4 bases. The CDR3 nucleotides are TGCAGTGCTAGAGATCCCAGGGGGCATTACGAGCAGTACTTC. Amino acid sequence: CSARDPRGHYEQYF.

This clonotype was detected a few times. This chain links TRBV7-9 with TRBJ2-3; 7 bases are a match to TRBD1. V was pared by 5 bases and J by 3 bases, with 5 bases of the junction left unmatched. This CDR3 contains 14 residues. Germline CDR1 and CDR2: SEHNR and FQNEAQ (reference sequence). The CDR3 nucleotides are TGTGCCAGCAGCCCCGGGACAGTAACAGATACGCAGTATTTT. This translates into CASSPGTVTDTQYF.

This clonotype occurred a few times. This chain links TRBV6-6 with TRBJ2-2; no clear D. The CDR3 has 12 residues. V lost 7 bases to trimming and J lost 7 bases, with 10 bases between them. Germline values: CDR1 MNHNY, CDR2 SVGAGI (reference sequence). CDR3 in DNA: TGTGCCAGCAAGCAGTTGGGCGGGGAGCTGTTTTTT. Its protein product is CASKQLGGELFF.